The 25 T cell receptor beta chains below were found in one sample sequenced in a study of shared T cell receptors in the human thymus. Clones were read by immunoSEQ multiplex PCR, and TCRdb kept only the in-frame ones, dropping some. Here the sample spans 500,000 to 750,000 clones, 88% being singletons. These data were also filed under a second study, of human thymus T cells.

Source material: thymocytes. These receptors originate from a boy younger than two with a congenital heart defect.

J is TRBJ2-7 and V is TRBV10-3; 8 bases map to TRBD2. V lost 4 bases and J lost 2; bases outside the gene matches: 10. Germline V lookup: CDR1 ENHRY, CDR2 SYGVKD. This CDR3 region has 16 residues. This CDR3 reads CAISVPGGREAYEQYF. CDR3 nucleotide sequence: TGTGCCATCAGTGTCCCCGGGGGGCGGGAGGCCTACGAGCAGTACTTC.

The CDR3 DNA is TGCGCCAGCAGCCAAGGGTGGAAGGGGCGAGAATATGGCTACACCTTC. Translating it yields CASSQGWKGREYGYTF. The chain joins TRBV4-3 to TRBJ1-2; tentatively, D is TRBD1 (5 bases). With 1 base removed from V and 5 bases from J, the gap between germline ends came to 17 bases. Germline V CDR1 and CDR2: LGHNA, YSLEER. The CDR3 runs to 16 residues.

The chain joins TRBV27 to TRBJ2-3, with a weak D call TRBD2 (6 bases). The germline V gene has CDR1 MNHEY and CDR2 SMNVEV (reference sequence). The CDR3 has 15 residues. The V and J ends lost 1 base and 6 bases respectively, with 14 bases between them. CDR3 sequence reads: CASSLLQGGEDTQYF. DNA for the CDR3: TGTGCCAGCAGTTTATTGCAGGGCGGGGAGGATACGCAGTATTTT.

The rearrangement links TRBV11-2 to TRBJ2-1; no clear D. Germline V CDR1 and CDR2: SGHAT, FQNNGV. V shed 2 bases and J shed 4 bases, with 12 bases lying between them. The CDR3 length is 15 residues. This CDR3 is CASSLSNWAYNEQFF. CDR3 in DNA: TGTGCCAGCAGCTTATCTAATTGGGCATACAATGAGCAGTTCTTC.

V is TRBV9 and J is TRBJ1-1; 8 bases line up with TRBD1. This CDR3 comprises 14 residues. CDR1 is SGDLS and CDR2 is YYNGEE in the germline V gene. Trimming took 3 bases from V and 3 from J; bases not matched to a gene: 4. The CDR3 reads CASSAYRGDTEAFF. The CDR3 region has the DNA TGTGCCAGCAGCGCCTACAGGGGGGACACTGAAGCTTTCTTT.

The chain has TRBV19 and TRBJ2-7; TRBD1 aligns across 9 bases. Germline V gene data show CDR1 as LNHDA and CDR2 as SQIVND (reference sequence). V trimming: 4 bases; J trimming: 2 bases; junction bases outside the gene matches: 3. CDR3 length: 14 residues. CDR3 sequence: CASSRGTGTYEQYF. The CDR3, as DNA: TGTGCCAGTAGTAGGGGGACAGGGACCTACGAGCAGTACTTC.

The rearrangement joins TRBV30 to TRBJ2-1; 7 nucleotides align to TRBD2. The V segment lost 2 bases and the J segment 16 bases; nucleotides outside the gene matches: 8. Germline V CDR1 and CDR2: GTSNPN, SVGIG (reference sequence). The CDR3 contains 11 residues. CDR3 sequence: CAWSKIAGLFF. CDR3 in DNA: TGTGCCTGGAGTAAAATAGCGGGCCTTTTCTTC.

This clone appeared a few times. The rearrangement uses TRBV30 and TRBJ2-7; the match to TRBD1 covers 7 bases. The CDR3 is made up of 14 amino acids. The V segment lost 2 bases and the J segment 3 bases; nucleotides outside the gene matches: 7. The germline gives CDR1 GTSNPN, CDR2 SVGIG (reference sequence). The CDR3 region has the DNA TGTGCCTGGAGTACCTTACAGGGGTACTACGAGCAGTACTTC. Translation: CAWSTLQGYYEQYF. Full variable domain (missing parts from reference TRBV30 and TRBJ2-7): SQTIHQWPATLVQPVGSPLSLECTVEGTSNPNLYWYRQAAGRGLQLLFYSVGIGQISSEVPQNLSASRPQDRQFILSSKKLLLSDSGFYLCAWSTLQGYYEQYFGPGTRLTVT.

This chain connects TRBV5-1 to TRBJ2-1; 8 bases align to TRBD2. V trimming: 0 bases; J trimming: 5 bases; junction bases outside the gene matches: 10. The CDR3 is 17 amino acids. The germline CDR1 and CDR2 sequences are SGHRS and YFSETQ. The chain's CDR3 is CASSLEISGSGDNEQFF. As DNA, the CDR3 is TGCGCCAGCAGCTTGGAAATAAGCGGGAGCGGGGACAATGAGCAGTTCTTC. Variable domain in full (rest from reference TRBV5-1 and TRBJ2-1): KAGVTQTPRYLIKTRGQQVTLSCSPISGHRSVSWYQQTPGQGLQFLFEYFSETQRNKGNFPGRFSGRQFSNSRSEMNVSTLELGDSALYLCASSLEISGSGDNEQFFGPGTRLTVL.

The chain couples TRBV7-2 to TRBJ2-4; 11 bases align to TRBD2. Unmatched junction bases numbered 10, after V lost 2 bases and J lost 1 base. The germline CDR1 and CDR2 sequences are SGHTA and FQGNSA. This CDR3 is built from 19 residues. The CDR3: CASSLRQTSGVDAKNIQYF. The CDR3 coding sequence is TGTGCCAGCAGCTTAAGGCAGACTAGCGGGGTGGACGCCAAAAACATTCAGTACTTC. Full variable domain (remainder filled in from reference TRBV7-2 and TRBJ2-4): GAGVSQSPSNKVTEKGKDVELRCDPISGHTALYWYRQSLGQGLEFLIYFQGNSAPDKSGLPSDRFSAERTGGSVSTLTIQRTQQEDSAVYLCASSLRQTSGVDAKNIQYFGAGTRLSVL.

The rearrangement links TRBV19 to TRBJ1-5; weak D call: TRBD1 (5 bases). The length of the CDR3 is 13 residues. The V gene's germline CDR1 is LNHDA and CDR2 SQIVND (reference sequence). V was trimmed by 9 bases and J by 3 bases, leaving 12 bases between them. DNA for the CDR3: TGTGCCAGCCTGGGGCTTGTCAATCAGCCCCAGCATTTT. As protein: CASLGLVNQPQHF.

A few counts support this clone. The chain recombines TRBV9 with TRBJ2-7, with D hard to call. Between the trimmed V and J ends, which lost 2 bases and 4 bases, there was a span of 22 bases. CDR1 is SGDLS and CDR2 is YYNGEE in the germline V gene. This CDR3 contains 17 residues. DNA for the CDR3: TGTGCCAGCAGCGTGACCAACCGGGTCCCCTCGACGTACGAGCAGTACTTC. This sequence encodes CASSVTNRVPSTYEQYF.

This chain joins TRBV27 and TRBJ2-5, with 8 bases that match TRBD1. There are 16 residues in the CDR3. The germline CDR1 and CDR2 sequences are MNHEY and SMNVEV (reference sequence). The trim removed 6 bases at V and 4 bases at J, leaving 13 bases unmatched. CDR3 in amino acids: CASRRYQGARLETQYF. CDR3 DNA: TGTGCCAGCAGACGGTACCAGGGGGCCCGTCTAGAGACCCAGTACTTC.

This chain connects TRBV23-1 to TRBJ1-5; D is possibly TRBD1 (5 bases). TRBV23-1 is marked as an open reading frame, function uncertain. Between the trimmed V and J ends, which lost 7 bases and 4 bases, there was a span of 11 bases. The CDR3 has 13 residues. CDR3 coding DNA: TGCGCCAGCACCCTCGGGGGGAATCAGCCCCAGCATTTT. This translates into CASTLGGNQPQHF.

The chain carries TRBV11-2 and TRBJ2-7; D gene uncertain. Germline V gives CDR1 SGHAT, CDR2 FQNNGV. This CDR3 contains 17 residues. Trimming cost V 0 bases and J 4 bases, with 19 bases left between them. This CDR3 is CASSLDRVHPKRYEQYF. The DNA of the CDR3 is TGTGCCAGCAGCTTAGATCGAGTTCATCCCAAGAGGTACGAGCAGTACTTC. Based on the CDR3 plus reference TRBV11-2 and TRBJ2-7, the full variable domain is EAGVAQSPRYKIIEKRQSVAFWCNPISGHATLYWYQQILGQGPKLLIQFQNNGVVDDSQLPKDRFSAERLKGVDSTLKIQPAKLEDSAVYLCASSLDRVHPKRYEQYFGPGTRLTVT.

Details on this clone: Additional DNA sequences in this sample encode the identical CDR3. The chain combines TRBV9 with TRBJ1-1, with a tentative D call TRBD1 (5 bases). This CDR3 is built from 14 residues. V dropped 4 bases and J dropped 2 bases, with 12 bases sitting between them. CDR1 and CDR2 (germline): SGDLS, YYNGEE. The chain's CDR3 is CASSPGGVNTEAFF. CDR3 coding DNA: TGTGCCAGCAGCCCGGGGGGGGTTAACACTGAAGCTTTCTTT.

This rearrangement joins TRBV6-5 to TRBJ2-1, with 9 bases that match TRBD2. Trimming cost V 1 base and J 10 bases; bases outside gene matches: 11. Germline V gene lookup returns CDR1 MNHEY and CDR2 SVGAGI. CDR3 length: 16 residues. In nucleotides, the CDR3 is TGTGCCAGCAGTTACTTACTAGCGGGCCGGTTACGCGAGCAGTTCTTC. Encoded protein: CASSYLLAGRLREQFF.

The chain carries TRBV5-4 and TRBJ1-6; D might be TRBD1 (6 bases). The CDR3 runs to 15 residues. The V gene lost 2 bases and the J gene lost 6 bases, with 12 bases spanning the gap. The V gene's germline CDR1 is SGHNT and CDR2 YYREEE (reference sequence). The CDR3 loop is CASSFYPDSNSPLHF. As DNA, the CDR3 is TGTGCCAGCAGCTTTTATCCGGACAGTAATTCACCCCTCCACTTT.

A single count supports this clone. This chain connects TRBV19 to TRBJ2-2, with 7 bases aligning to TRBD1. This CDR3 region has 16 residues. Germline V gene data show CDR1 as LNHDA and CDR2 as SQIVND (reference sequence). V shed 4 bases and J 6 bases; nucleotides not matched to a gene: 11. The CDR3 region has the DNA TGTGCCAGTAGTAACCACAGGGGCCGCCTAGCCGGGGAGCTGTTTTTT. Translated: CASSNHRGRLAGELFF.

V gene TRBV4-2 combines with J gene TRBJ2-7; 7 bases match TRBD2. The CDR3 is made up of 15 amino acids. Germline trimming cut 0 bases from V and 1 base from J; bases unmatched to any gene: 3. Germline-derived CDR1 and CDR2 are LGHNA and YNFKEQ. The CDR3 here is CASSQEVGGSYEQYF. The CDR3 DNA follows: TGTGCCAGCAGCCAAGAGGTGGGAGGGTCCTACGAGCAGTACTTC.

This chain joins TRBV7-3 and TRBJ2-3; TRBD2 matches at 10 bases. Trimming at V came to 1 base and at J to 0 bases, leaving 4 bases not matched to a gene. Germline CDR1 reads SGHTA; CDR2 reads FQGTGA. This CDR3 contains 17 residues. The CDR3 DNA is TGTGCCAGCAGCTTAAGAGGGACTAGCGCTAGCACAGATACGCAGTATTTT. Its translation: CASSLRGTSASTDTQYF.

The chain has TRBV10-1 and TRBJ2-3, with 7 bases lining up with TRBD2. The CDR3 length is 13 residues. In germline, CDR1 is WNHNN, CDR2 SYGVQD (reference sequence). J was trimmed by 9 bases and V by 4 bases; bases with no gene match: 7. In nucleotides, the CDR3 is TGCGCCAGCAGTGCCCCTCCGGGGGGAACGCAGTATTTT. It translates to CASSAPPGGTQYF.

This rearrangement joins TRBV19 to TRBJ1-1; 7 bases are shared with TRBD1. The CDR3 runs 14 residues. Per germline, CDR1 LNHDA and CDR2 SQIVND (reference sequence). V lost 10 bases to trimming and J lost 1 base; unmatched junction nucleotides: 9. The CDR3 protein is CATSPGQKNTEAFF. CDR3 sequence (DNA): TGTGCCACCTCTCCGGGACAGAAGAACACTGAAGCTTTCTTT.

The chain carries TRBV18 and TRBJ2-2; 9 bases line up with TRBD2. V lost 2 bases to trimming and J lost 3 bases; unmatched junction nucleotides: 10. Germline-derived CDR1 and CDR2 are KGHSH and LQKENI. This CDR3 is built from 18 residues. The CDR3 reads CASSPNKPGLADTGELFF. The CDR3 region has the DNA TGTGCCAGCTCACCAAATAAACCGGGACTAGCCGACACCGGGGAGCTGTTTTTT.

The chain employs TRBV27 and TRBJ2-5, with 7 bases lining up with TRBD1. The CDR3 totals 15 residues. The trim removed 3 bases at V and 2 bases at J, leaving 6 bases unmatched. CDR1 is MNHEY, CDR2 SMNVEV, per germline (reference sequence). This CDR3 reads CASSLGQQEQETQYF. As DNA, the CDR3 is TGTGCCAGCAGTTTGGGACAGCAGGAGCAAGAGACCCAGTACTTC.